This T cell receptor (beta chain) was identified in a study of molecular identifiers for immune sequencing clone quantification. TCRdb passed the PCR reads through MiXCR, listing each CDR3 protein once. This sample yields approximately 670,000 distinct CDR3 sequences, of which around 20% are seen a single time; roughly 0.9% belongs to the top ten. CDR1 is LNHDA and CDR2 is SQIVND in the germline V gene (reference sequence). V lost 5 bases and J lost 6; bases outside the gene matches: 10. The CDR3 loop spans 14 amino acids. Every naive CD8 library was made from between about 18,000 and 1,100,000 sorted cells with 10%, 30% or 50% RNA.

Sequencing was carried out using naive CD8+ T cells from blood, with Jurkat cell RNA spiked in. Subset specified: FACS-sorted CD8+CD4-CCR7+CD45RA+ naive T cells. This sequence was found in a human donor in good health. Some libraries in this study had Jurkat cell RNA spiked in. This chain connects TRBV19 to TRBJ2-7; TRBD2 matches 7 bases. The CDR3: CASSSGRELPEQYF. DNA for the CDR3: TGTGCCAGTAGTTCCGGGCGGGAGTTACCCGAGCAGTACTTC.